The clone carrying this TCR beta chain was detected only a few times. What it binds is not known. This sample stems from a study of CD8 T cells in ankylosing spondylitis. Study-level points and caveats: Reactive arthritis synovial fluid and blood previously showed some of these motif variants. From matched ankylosing spondylitis synovial fluid, disease-linked clones were reportedly recovered at significantly enriched levels.

Quantitative 5'-RACE was performed with molecular barcodes, and it yielded the TCR beta libraries. A single record per CDR3 protein comes from TCRdb applying MiXCR to the 5' RACE reads. Among some 240,000 distinct CDR3 sequences listed, under 20% were seen once. V was shortened by 0 bases and J by 4 bases, with 3 bases between the two germline ends. The CDR3 has 12 amino acids. Germline CDR1 is SGDLS and CDR2 is YYNGEE. This clonotype originated in a male donor with ankylosing spondylitis or in good health (not recorded which). The J gene is TRBJ2-3, the V gene TRBV9; D gene uncertain. Sequenced sample: blood, either unsorted or a sorted T cell fraction (not recorded which). Here the CDR3 DNA reads TGTGCCAGCAGCGTAGGGTCAGATACGCAGTATTTT. It encodes CASSVGSDTQYF.